This TCR beta chain derives from a study of response to subunit inactivated influenza vaccine. This clonotype appeared a few times. TCRdb reprocessed the RT-PCR reads with MiXCR, giving one entry per CDR3 protein. The table lists 500,000 to 550,000 distinct CDR3 sequences, less than 25% of them singletons. A further study also used this sample, focusing on T cells expressing NK-cell markers. This second report adds: What made the TCR beta cDNA was 5'RACE template switching with UMIs. Out of eight donors sequenced, seven tested HCMV-seropositive and the remaining one seronegative. Several experiments employed an anti-gamma-delta TCR antibody to confine sorting to alpha-beta TCR T cells.

Sequencing used CD4+ T cells sorted from PBMCs, obtained approximately 12 days after vaccination. The sequence came from a man over 45 who received an inactivated influenza vaccine.

The CDR3 region is CSARDKLAGVREQYF. CDR3 sequence (DNA): TGCAGTGCTAGAGACAAACTAGCGGGAGTTCGAGAGCAGTACTTC. The rearrangement uses TRBV20-1 and TRBJ2-7, with 11 bases lining up with TRBD2. The CDR3 is 15 amino acids. Germline CDR1 DFQATT, CDR2 SNEGSKA (reference sequence). The J segment lost 7 bases and the V segment lost 0 bases, leaving 8 bases of the junction unmatched.